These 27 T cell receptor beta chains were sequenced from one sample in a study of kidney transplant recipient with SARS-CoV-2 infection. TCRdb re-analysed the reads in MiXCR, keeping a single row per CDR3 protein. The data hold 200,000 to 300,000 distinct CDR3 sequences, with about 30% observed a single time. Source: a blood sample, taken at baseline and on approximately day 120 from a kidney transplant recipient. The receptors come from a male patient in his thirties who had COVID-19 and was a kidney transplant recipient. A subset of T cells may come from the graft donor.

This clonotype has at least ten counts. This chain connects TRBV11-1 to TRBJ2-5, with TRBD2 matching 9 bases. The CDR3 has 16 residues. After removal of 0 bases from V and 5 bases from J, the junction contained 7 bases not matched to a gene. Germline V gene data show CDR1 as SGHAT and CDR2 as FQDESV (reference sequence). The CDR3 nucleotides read TGTGCCAGCAGCTTAGCGAAGCTAGCGGGAAGGGAGACCCAGTACTTC. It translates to CASSLAKLAGRETQYF.

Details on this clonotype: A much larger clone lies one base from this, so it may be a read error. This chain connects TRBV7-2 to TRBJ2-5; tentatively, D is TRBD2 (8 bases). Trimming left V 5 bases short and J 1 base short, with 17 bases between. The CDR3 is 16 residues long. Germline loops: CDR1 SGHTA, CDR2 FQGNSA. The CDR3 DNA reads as TGTGCCAGCAGCCCCGGGGGGGCAGGGGGCCAAGAGACCCAGTACTTC. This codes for CASSPGGAGGQETQYF.

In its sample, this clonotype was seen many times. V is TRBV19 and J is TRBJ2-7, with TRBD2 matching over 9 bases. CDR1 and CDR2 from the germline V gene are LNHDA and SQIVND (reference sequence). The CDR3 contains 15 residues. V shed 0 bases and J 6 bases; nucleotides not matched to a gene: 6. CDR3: CASSIDGHSGSEQYF. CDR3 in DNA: TGTGCCAGTAGTATAGACGGACATAGCGGGAGCGAGCAGTACTTC.

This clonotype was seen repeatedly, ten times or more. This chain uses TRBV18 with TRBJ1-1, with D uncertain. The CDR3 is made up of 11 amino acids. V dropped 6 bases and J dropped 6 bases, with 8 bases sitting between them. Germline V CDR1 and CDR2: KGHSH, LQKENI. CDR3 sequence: CASSHGPEAFF. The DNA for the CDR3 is TGTGCCAGCTCCCATGGTCCTGAAGCTTTCTTT. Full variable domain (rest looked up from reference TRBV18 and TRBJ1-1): NAGVMQNPRHLVRRRGQEARLRCSPMKGHSHVYWYRQLPEEGLKFMVYLQKENIIDESGMPKERFSAEFPKEGPSILRIQQVVRGDSAAYFCASSHGPEAFFGQGTRLTVV.

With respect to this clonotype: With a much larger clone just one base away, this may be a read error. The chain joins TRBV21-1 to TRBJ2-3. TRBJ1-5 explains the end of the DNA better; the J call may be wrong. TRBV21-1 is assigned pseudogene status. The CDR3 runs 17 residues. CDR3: CASRRCIATVMQDTQHF. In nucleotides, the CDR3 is TGTGCCAGCAGAAGGTGCATAGCTACAGTCATGCAAGATACGCAGCATTTT.

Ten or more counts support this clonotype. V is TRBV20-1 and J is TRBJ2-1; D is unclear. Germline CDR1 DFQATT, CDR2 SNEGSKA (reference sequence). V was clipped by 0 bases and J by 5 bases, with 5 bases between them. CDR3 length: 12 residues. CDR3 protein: CSAREGNNEQFF. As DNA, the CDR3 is TGCAGTGCTAGAGAAGGTAACAATGAGCAGTTCTTC.

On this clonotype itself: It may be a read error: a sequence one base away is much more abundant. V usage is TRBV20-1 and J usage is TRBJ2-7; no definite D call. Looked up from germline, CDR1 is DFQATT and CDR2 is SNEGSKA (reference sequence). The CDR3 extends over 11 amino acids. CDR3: CNAREDYEQYF. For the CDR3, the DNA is TGCAATGCTAGAGAGGACTACGAGCAGTACTTC.

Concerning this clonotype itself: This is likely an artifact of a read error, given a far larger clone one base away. This CDR3 is CASSHREIPWERYF. CDR3 nucleotide sequence: TGTGCCAGCAGCCACCGGGAGATCCCGTGGGAGCGGTACTTC. The chain employs TRBV3-2 and TRBJ2-4; the DNA was not compared with TRBD1, the D call given in the table. TRBV3-2 is a pseudogene locus. This CDR3 region has 14 residues.

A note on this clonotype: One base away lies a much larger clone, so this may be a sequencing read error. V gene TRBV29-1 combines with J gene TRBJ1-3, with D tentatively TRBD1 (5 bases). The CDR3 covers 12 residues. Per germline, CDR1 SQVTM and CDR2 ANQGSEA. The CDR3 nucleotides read TGCAACGTCCTGGGGGTTGGAAACACCATATATTTT. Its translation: CNVLGVGNTIYF.

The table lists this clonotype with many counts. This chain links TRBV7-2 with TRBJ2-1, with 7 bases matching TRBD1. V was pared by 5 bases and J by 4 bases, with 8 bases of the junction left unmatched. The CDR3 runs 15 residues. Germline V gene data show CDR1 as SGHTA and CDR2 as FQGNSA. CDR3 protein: CASSTTGAAYNEQFF. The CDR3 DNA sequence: TGTGCCAGCAGCACTACAGGGGCCGCATACAATGAGCAGTTCTTC.

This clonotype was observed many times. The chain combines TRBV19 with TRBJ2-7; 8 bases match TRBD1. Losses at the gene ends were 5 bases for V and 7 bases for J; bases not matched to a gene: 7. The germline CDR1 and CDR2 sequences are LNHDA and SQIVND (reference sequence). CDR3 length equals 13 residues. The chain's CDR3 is CASSPRDRSEQYF. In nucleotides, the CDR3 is TGTGCCAGTAGTCCGAGGGACAGGTCTGAGCAGTACTTC.

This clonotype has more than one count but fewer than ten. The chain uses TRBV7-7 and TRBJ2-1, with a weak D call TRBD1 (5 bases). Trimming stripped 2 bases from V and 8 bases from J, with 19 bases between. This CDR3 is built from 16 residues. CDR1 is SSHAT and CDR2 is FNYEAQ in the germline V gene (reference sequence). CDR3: CASSLLPESGRDEQFF. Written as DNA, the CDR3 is TGTGCCAGCAGCTTACTCCCCGAATCAGGGCGCGATGAGCAGTTCTTC. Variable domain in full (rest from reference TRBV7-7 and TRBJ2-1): GAGVSQSPRYKVTKRGQDVTLRCDPISSHATLYWYQQALGQGPEFLTYFNYEAQPDKSGLPSDRFSAERPEGSISTLTIQRTEQRDSAMYRCASSLLPESGRDEQFFGPGTRLTVL.

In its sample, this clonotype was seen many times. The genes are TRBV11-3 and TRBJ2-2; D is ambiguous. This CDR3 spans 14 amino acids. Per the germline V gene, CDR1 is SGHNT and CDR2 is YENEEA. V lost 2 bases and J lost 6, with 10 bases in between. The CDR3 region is CASSLISGPGELFF. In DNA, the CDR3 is TGTGCCAGCAGCTTAATATCGGGCCCCGGGGAGCTGTTTTTT.

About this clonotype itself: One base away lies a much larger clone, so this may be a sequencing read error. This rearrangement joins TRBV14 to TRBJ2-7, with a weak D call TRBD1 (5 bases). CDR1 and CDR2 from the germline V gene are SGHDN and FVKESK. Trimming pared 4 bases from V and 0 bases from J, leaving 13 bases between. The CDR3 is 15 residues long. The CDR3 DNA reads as TGTGCCAGCAGCCCCCCCGAGACAGTCTCCTACGAGCAGTACTTC. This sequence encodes CASSPPETVSYEQYF.

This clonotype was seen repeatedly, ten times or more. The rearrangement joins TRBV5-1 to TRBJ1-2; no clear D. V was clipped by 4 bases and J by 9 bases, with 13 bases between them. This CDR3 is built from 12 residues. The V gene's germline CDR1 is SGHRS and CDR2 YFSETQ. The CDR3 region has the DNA TGCGCCAGCAGCGATCGGATGTACCGCTACACCTTC. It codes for CASSDRMYRYTF.

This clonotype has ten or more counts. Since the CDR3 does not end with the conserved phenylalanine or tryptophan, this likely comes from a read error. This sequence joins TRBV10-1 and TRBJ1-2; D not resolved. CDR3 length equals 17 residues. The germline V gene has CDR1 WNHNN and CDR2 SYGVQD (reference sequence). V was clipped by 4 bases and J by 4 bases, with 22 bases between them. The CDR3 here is CASSGRRRSRKTYGYTL. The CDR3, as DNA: TGCGCCAGCAGTGGCCGGAGAAGATCGCGAAAGACCTATGGCTACACCTTA.

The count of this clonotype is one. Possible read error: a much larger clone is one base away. This CDR3 is CAGSQVRDRRNSPLHF. Written as DNA, the CDR3 is TGCGCCGGCAGCCAAGTCCGGGACAGAAGAAATTCACCCCTCCACTTT. J is TRBJ1-6 and V is TRBV4-1; 7 bases fit TRBD1. Germline V gives CDR1 MGHRA, CDR2 YSYEKL. This CDR3 is built from 16 residues.

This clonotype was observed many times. The CDR3 spells CASSPPNSGTYEQYF. As DNA, the CDR3 is TGTGCCAGCTCACCACCGAATTCAGGAACCTACGAGCAGTACTTC. This sequence joins TRBV18 and TRBJ2-7, with D hard to call. From germline, CDR1 is KGHSH and CDR2 LQKENI. V was clipped by 0 bases and J by 2 bases, with 11 bases between them. The CDR3 has 15 residues.

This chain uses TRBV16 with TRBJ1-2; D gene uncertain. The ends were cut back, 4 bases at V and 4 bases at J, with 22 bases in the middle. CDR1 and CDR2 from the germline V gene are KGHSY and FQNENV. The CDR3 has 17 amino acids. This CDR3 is CASSRDLVVRKTYGYTF. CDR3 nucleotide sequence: TGTGCCAGCAGCCGTGATTTGGTCGTTAGAAAGACCTATGGCTACACCTTC.

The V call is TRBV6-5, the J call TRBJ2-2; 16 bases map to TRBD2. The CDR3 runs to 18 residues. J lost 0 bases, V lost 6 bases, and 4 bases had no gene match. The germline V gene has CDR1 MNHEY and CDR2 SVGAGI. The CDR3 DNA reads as TGTGCCAGCAGGCCGGGACTAGCGGGGGGGGCGAACACCGGGGAGCTGTTTTTT. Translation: CASRPGLAGGANTGELFF.

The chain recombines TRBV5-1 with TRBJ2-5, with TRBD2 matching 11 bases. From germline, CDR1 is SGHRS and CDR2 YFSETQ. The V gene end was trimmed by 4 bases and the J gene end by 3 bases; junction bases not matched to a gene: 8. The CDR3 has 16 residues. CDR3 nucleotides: TGCGCCAGCAGCACCCAGGGACTAGCGGCCGAAGAGACCCAGTACTTC. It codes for CASSTQGLAAEETQYF.

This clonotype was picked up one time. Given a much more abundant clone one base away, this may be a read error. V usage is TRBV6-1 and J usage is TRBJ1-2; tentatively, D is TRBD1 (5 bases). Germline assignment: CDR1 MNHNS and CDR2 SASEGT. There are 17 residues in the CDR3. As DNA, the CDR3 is TGTGCCAGCAGTAGCGTTACAGGTGGGAGAAAGACCTATGGCCACACCTTC. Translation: CASSSVTGGRKTYGHTF.

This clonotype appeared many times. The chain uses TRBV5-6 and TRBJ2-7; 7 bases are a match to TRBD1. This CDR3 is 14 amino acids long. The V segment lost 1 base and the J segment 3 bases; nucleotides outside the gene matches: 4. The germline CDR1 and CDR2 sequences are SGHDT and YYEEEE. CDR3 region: CASSLKAGGYEQYF. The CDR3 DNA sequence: TGTGCCAGCAGCTTGAAGGCAGGGGGCTACGAGCAGTACTTC.

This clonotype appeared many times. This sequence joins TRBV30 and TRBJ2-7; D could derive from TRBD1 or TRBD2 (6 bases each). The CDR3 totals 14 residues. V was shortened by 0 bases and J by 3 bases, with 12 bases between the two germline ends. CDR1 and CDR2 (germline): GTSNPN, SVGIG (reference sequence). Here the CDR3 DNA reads TGTGCCTGGAGTGTAGGGGGGAACCTCTACGAGCAGTACTTC. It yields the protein CAWSVGGNLYEQYF. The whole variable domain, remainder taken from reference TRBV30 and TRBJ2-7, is SQTIHQWPATLVQPVGSPLSLECTVEGTSNPNLYWYRQAAGRGLQLLFYSVGIGQISSEVPQNLSASRPQDRQFILSSKKLLLSDSGFYLCAWSVGGNLYEQYFGPGTRLTVT.

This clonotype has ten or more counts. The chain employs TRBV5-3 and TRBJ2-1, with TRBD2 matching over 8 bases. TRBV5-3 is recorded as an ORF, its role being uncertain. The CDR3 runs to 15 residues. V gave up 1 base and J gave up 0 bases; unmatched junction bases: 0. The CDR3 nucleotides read TGTGCCAGAAGCTTGAGCGGGAGCTCCTACAATGAGCAGTTCTTC. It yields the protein CARSLSGSSYNEQFF.

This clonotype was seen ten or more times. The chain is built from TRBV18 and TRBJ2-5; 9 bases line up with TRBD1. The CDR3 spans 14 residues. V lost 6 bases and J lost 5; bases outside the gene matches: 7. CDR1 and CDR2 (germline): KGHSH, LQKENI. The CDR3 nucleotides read TGTGCCAGCTCCGCGGGACAGGGTTTTGAGACCCAGTACTTC. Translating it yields CASSAGQGFETQYF.

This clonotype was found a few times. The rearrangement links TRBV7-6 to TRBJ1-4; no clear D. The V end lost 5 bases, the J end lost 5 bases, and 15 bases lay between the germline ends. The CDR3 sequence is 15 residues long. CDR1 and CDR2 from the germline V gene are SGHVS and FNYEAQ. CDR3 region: CASSITATFNEKLFF. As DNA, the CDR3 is TGTGCCAGCAGCATCACAGCTACATTCAATGAAAAACTGTTTTTT.